These 8 T cell receptor beta chains share one sample of origin, sequenced in a study of post-analysis software for immune sequencing data. Notes on the study in general: TRBV5-6, TRBV5-1 and TRBV20-1 were among roughly 5 TRBV segments more frequent in patients than controls.

Their target antigens are unknown. The TCR beta cDNA libraries carried unique molecular identifiers. Using its own MiXCR run on the PCR reads, TCRdb lists one record per CDR3 protein. Of 150,000 to 200,000 distinct CDR3 sequences listed, roughly 30% are singletons. Sequencing was carried out using blood. These receptor sequences come from a girl aged 10 to 17 with multiple sclerosis.

A note on this clonotype: A single base separates this from a much larger clone, so it may be a read error. The CDR3 sequence is CASTPSRGRGQYGYTF. CDR3 DNA sequence: TGTGCCAGCACACCTTCGAGGGGCAGGGGACAGTATGGCTACACCTTC. The chain couples TRBV6-1 to TRBJ1-2; TRBD1 matches 7 bases. The V gene's germline CDR1 is MNHNS and CDR2 SASEGT. V was clipped by 7 bases and J by 5 bases; unmatched bases: 16. The CDR3 totals 16 residues.

The genes are TRBV7-9 and TRBJ1-5, with 9 bases identical to TRBD1. Germline CDR1 reads SEHNR; CDR2 reads FQNEAQ (reference sequence). The CDR3 totals 16 residues. J gave up 0 bases and V 8 bases, and 8 bases lay outside the gene matches. CDR3 amino acids: CASSTGTGFSNQPQHF. The DNA for the CDR3 is TGTGCCAGCTCGACCGGGACAGGGTTTAGCAATCAGCCCCAGCATTTT.

This clonotype appeared many times. The chain couples TRBV29-1 to TRBJ2-1, with 13 bases aligning to TRBD2. Unmatched junction bases numbered 11, after V lost 7 bases and J lost 8 bases. Germline CDR1 and CDR2: SQVTM and ANQGSEA. This CDR3 has 15 amino acids. Here the CDR3 reads CSAARLAGGVDEQFF. In DNA, the CDR3 is TGCAGCGCCGCACGACTAGCGGGAGGTGTGGATGAGCAGTTCTTC.

Points on this clonotype: Being one base from a much bigger clone, this may be a read error. The chain combines TRBV6-6 with TRBJ2-5; D gene ambiguous. The germline V gene encodes CDR1 MNHNY and CDR2 SVGAGI (reference sequence). CDR3 length equals 15 residues. V was shortened by 5 bases and J by 11 bases, with 24 bases between the two germline ends. CDR3 nucleotides: TGTGCCAGCAGTGGGCCGCCGCTTGGCTTGTCCCCGCAGTACTTC. It specifies CASSGPPLGLSPQYF.

This clonotype was seen just once. The rearrangement links TRBV12-3 or TRBV12-4 to TRBJ1-5, with 9 bases lining up with TRBD1. The CDR3 is 17 amino acids. With V trimmed by 6 bases and J by 0 bases, 9 bases remained unmatched. The CDR3 nucleotides read TGTGCCAGCAGACGGGGGGGACAGGGTCATAGCAATCAGCCCCAGCATTTT. Its protein product is CASRRGGQGHSNQPQHF.

The sample holds one count of this clonotype. A much larger clone sits a single nucleotide away, making a read error possible. The rearrangement links TRBV29-1 to TRBJ2-7, with D unclear. Trimming stripped 6 bases from V and 0 bases from J, with 18 bases between. The CDR3 contains 15 residues. Germline CDR1 is SQVTM and CDR2 is ANQGSEA. CDR3 region: CSVDPGRTYSYEQYF. The CDR3 coding sequence is TGCAGCGTCGATCCTGGCAGGACCTACTCCTACGAGCAGTACTTC.

The genes are TRBV12-3 or TRBV12-4 and TRBJ2-3, with 10 bases that match TRBD2. The CDR3 extends over 17 amino acids. The V and J ends lost 5 bases and 2 bases, in that order; junction bases with no gene match: 10. The CDR3 region is CASSPAGTSALTDTQYF. The CDR3, as DNA: TGTGCCAGCAGTCCCGCCGGGACTAGCGCCCTCACAGATACGCAGTATTTT.

Turning to this clonotype: A much larger clone differs by one base, so this may be a read error. Lacking the conserved final phenylalanine or tryptophan, this CDR3 likely reflects a read error. The chain recombines TRBV4-2 with TRBJ2-1, with 9 bases matching TRBD2. There are 15 residues in the CDR3. The germline CDR1 and CDR2 sequences are LGHNA and YNFKEQ. V dropped 1 base and J dropped 3; count of bases not matched to a gene: 1. CDR3 bases: TGTGCCAGCAGCCAAGCTAGCGGGATCTACAATGAGCAGTTCGTC. Translation: CASSQASGIYNEQFV.